This T cell receptor (beta chain) was recorded in a study of blood T cells in healthy people across ages. On the study more broadly: Every two T cells gave about one barcoded beta molecule via template switching. Points from the study as a whole: The study regarded diversity estimates from one million T cells as underestimates.

The use of a sample-barcoded 5' primer and a J-beta primer mix characterized a second PCR of roughly 6 to 11 cycles. In TCRdb, the 5' RACE reads were re-called with MiXCR into one record per CDR3 protein. The sample carries 550,000 to 650,000 distinct CDR3 sequences, about 28% recorded once. Germline V gene sequence: CDR1 SEHNR, CDR2 FQNEAQ (reference sequence). The V gene end was trimmed by 4 bases and the J gene end by 7 bases; junction bases not matched to a gene: 2. The CDR3 is made up of 12 amino acids. This clonotype was seen a handful of times. The antigen is unknown. The data were also submitted as part of a second study, on T cells of mothers and their children.

The specimen was blood. The TCR originated in a boy younger than 10 in good health. The chain carries TRBV7-9 and TRBJ1-1; 8 bases are shared with TRBD1. The CDR3 reads CASSSTGGEAFF. The CDR3 DNA follows: TGTGCCAGCAGCTCCACAGGGGGTGAAGCTTTCTTT.